This passage covers 17 T cell receptor beta chains from one sample sequenced in a study of human thymus T cells. Thymic tissue was derived from resections collected during corrective heart surgery. Assay used: immunoSEQ multiplex PCR; TCRdb lists only in-frame clones, some missing. The top ten clones hold 0.031% of a sample with some 80,000 clones, approximately 96% of them seen once. The specimen was thymus tissue. These receptors originate from a boy under two years old with a congenital heart defect but otherwise immunologically healthy.

The chain recombines TRBV4-1 with TRBJ2-5; a weak D match, TRBD1 (7 bases). From germline, CDR1 is MGHRA and CDR2 YSYEKL. The CDR3 extends over 19 amino acids. With 4 bases removed from V and 6 bases from J, the gap between germline ends came to 30 bases. The CDR3 DNA follows: TGCGCCAGCAGCCCACCTATTTGGTCGGACAGGACTATACAGAAGACCCAGTACTTC. Translating gives CASSPPIWSDRTIQKTQYF.

The chain carries TRBV19 and TRBJ2-2, with TRBD1 identical over 8 bases. The V segment lost 3 bases and the J segment 4 bases; nucleotides outside the gene matches: 16. CDR1 and CDR2 (germline): LNHDA, SQIVND (reference sequence). This CDR3 has 19 residues. This CDR3 reads CASSMPGRGLPPSTGELFF. The CDR3 nucleotides read TGTGCCAGTAGTATGCCAGGCAGGGGGCTTCCTCCGAGCACCGGGGAGCTGTTTTTT.

V gene TRBV29-1 combines with J gene TRBJ2-7, with D unclear. CDR3 length equals 12 residues. Trimming stripped 4 bases from V and 3 bases from J, with 10 bases between. In germline, CDR1 is SQVTM, CDR2 ANQGSEA. CDR3 sequence (DNA): TGCAGCGTTGCTGGCAGATACTACGAGCAGTACTTC. Translating gives CSVAGRYYEQYF.

V and J are TRBV27 and TRBJ2-1; D may be TRBD2 (5 bases). Germline V gives CDR1 MNHEY, CDR2 SMNVEV (reference sequence). The V end lost 3 bases, the J end lost 6 bases, and 15 bases lay between the germline ends. The CDR3 covers 15 residues. CDR3 region: CASSFLRVGSNEQFF. The DNA of the CDR3 is TGTGCCAGCAGTTTTTTGAGGGTCGGGTCCAATGAGCAGTTCTTC.

The rearrangement uses TRBV28 and TRBJ2-3; TRBD2 matches at 14 bases. CDR1 and CDR2 from the germline V gene are MDHEN and SYDVKM. This CDR3 region has 17 residues. J gave up 4 bases and V 2 bases, and 5 bases lay outside the gene matches. The CDR3 reads CASSLPRLAGGADTQYF. In nucleotides, the CDR3 is TGTGCCAGCAGTTTACCTCGACTAGCGGGAGGGGCAGATACGCAGTATTTT.

The rearrangement uses TRBV5-6 and TRBJ2-4, with a weak D call TRBD2 (7 bases). Trimming cost V 6 bases and J 0 bases, with 25 bases left between them. This CDR3 has 19 residues. Germline CDR1 and CDR2: SGHDT and YYEEEE. The CDR3 region is CASTSWIPGGPLAKNIQYF. The CDR3 coding sequence is TGTGCCAGCACCTCGTGGATTCCCGGGGGGCCGTTAGCCAAAAACATTCAGTACTTC.

This chain connects TRBV7-2 to TRBJ1-4; no definite D call. CDR1 is SGHTA, CDR2 FQGNSA, per germline. V was clipped by 4 bases and J by 2 bases, with 5 bases between them. The CDR3 loop spans 13 amino acids. DNA of the CDR3: TGTGCCAGCAGCTCGGACACTAATGAAAAACTGTTTTTT. Amino acid sequence: CASSSDTNEKLFF.

This clone was seen a few times. The chain carries TRBV11-2 and TRBJ2-7; 9 nucleotides line up with TRBD1. Germline loops: CDR1 SGHAT, CDR2 FQNNGV. The CDR3 sequence is 16 residues long. The V segment lost 1 base and the J segment 0 bases; nucleotides outside the gene matches: 4. The CDR3 DNA follows: TGTGCCAGCAGCTTAGTAGGACAGGGGATCTCCTACGAGCAGTACTTC. Amino acid sequence: CASSLVGQGISYEQYF.

This chain uses TRBV9 with TRBJ2-7, with D hard to call. The germline V gene encodes CDR1 SGDLS and CDR2 YYNGEE. CDR3 length: 14 amino acids. Deletions cut 0 bases from V and 2 bases from J, with 9 bases between. The CDR3 here is CASSVEGGPYEQYF. The CDR3 DNA follows: TGTGCCAGCAGCGTAGAGGGCGGACCCTACGAGCAGTACTTC.

The table lists this clone with a count of one. The chain uses TRBV7-6 and TRBJ2-4; D may be TRBD2 (6 bases). CDR3 size: 16 residues. Per germline, CDR1 SGHVS and CDR2 FNYEAQ. The V gene lost 5 bases and the J gene lost 6 bases, with 20 bases spanning the gap. CDR3 DNA: TGTGCCAGCAGCCTAATCCCCCGGGAGAAGGGAAACATTCAGTACTTC. The encoded protein is CASSLIPREKGNIQYF. Variable domain in full (rest from reference TRBV7-6 and TRBJ2-4): GAGVSQSPRYKVTKRGQDVALRCDPISGHVSLYWYRQALGQGPEFLTYFNYEAQQDKSGLPNDRFSAERPEGSISTLTIQRTEQRDSAMYRCASSLIPREKGNIQYFGAGTRLSVL.

The V and J genes are TRBV27 and TRBJ2-1, with D perhaps assigned TRBD1 or TRBD2 (5 bases each). The CDR3 is 15 residues long. The V gene's germline CDR1 is MNHEY and CDR2 SMNVEV (reference sequence). The V end lost 8 bases, the J end lost 4 bases, and 18 bases lay between the germline ends. Written as DNA, the CDR3 is TGTGCCAGCGGAAAAGTCCGGGACCATTACAATGAGCAGTTCTTC. It specifies CASGKVRDHYNEQFF.

The chain combines TRBV4-2 with TRBJ2-7, with D unclear. Germline assignment: CDR1 LGHNA and CDR2 YNFKEQ. The germline V and J ends were trimmed by 0 bases and 7 bases, with 16 bases remaining between them. The CDR3 is 15 amino acids. As DNA, the CDR3 is TGTGCCAGCAGCCAAGAGGGGTCGAGGAGCCGGGAGCAGTACTTC. Encoded protein: CASSQEGSRSREQYF.

The gene calls are TRBV7-2 and TRBJ2-7, with TRBD1 as a possible D gene (5 bases). Deletions cut 2 bases from V and 2 bases from J, with 25 bases between. Per the germline V gene, CDR1 is SGHTA and CDR2 is FQGNSA. The CDR3 consists of 19 residues. In nucleotides, the CDR3 is TGTGCCAGCAGCTTATATTTGTGTTGGGGCCGCGACCACCCCTACGAGCAGTACTTC. Encoded protein: CASSLYLCWGRDHPYEQYF.

This rearrangement joins TRBV28 to TRBJ2-7; D unresolved. Trimming removed 6 bases from V and 5 bases from J, with 23 bases in between. CDR1 and CDR2 (germline): MDHEN, SYDVKM. The CDR3 totals 16 residues. The CDR3 DNA reads TGTGCCAGCAGCGACTCCACTCGTACTAAAATCCACGAGCAGTACTTC. Translation gives CASSDSTRTKIHEQYF.

This clone showed up just once. This sequence joins TRBV27 and TRBJ2-7, with D uncertain. The CDR3 covers 15 residues. The V gene lost 0 bases and the J gene lost 2 bases, with 11 bases spanning the gap. Per the germline V gene, CDR1 is MNHEY and CDR2 is SMNVEV (reference sequence). The DNA of the CDR3 is TGTGCCAGCAGTTTATCGACCCTAGGCGCCTACGAGCAGTACTTC. Protein sequence: CASSLSTLGAYEQYF.

V usage is TRBV7-2 and J usage is TRBJ2-2; D is unresolved. Between the trimmed V and J ends, which lost 2 bases and 0 bases, there was a span of 7 bases. Looked up from germline, CDR1 is SGHTA and CDR2 is FQGNSA. The CDR3 totals 15 residues. The CDR3 is CASSLRVSNTGELFF. Here the CDR3 DNA reads TGTGCCAGCAGCTTACGGGTCTCGAACACCGGGGAGCTGTTTTTT.

The V gene is TRBV14, the J gene TRBJ1-1; TRBD1 aligns across 7 bases. Germline V gives CDR1 SGHDN, CDR2 FVKESK. Unmatched junction bases numbered 10, after V lost 0 bases and J lost 0 bases. The CDR3 runs to 18 residues. The CDR3 is CASSQDTGVTNMNTEAFF. CDR3 bases: TGTGCCAGCAGCCAAGATACAGGGGTGACAAACATGAACACTGAAGCTTTCTTT.